This is a list of T cell receptor beta chains from one sample in a study of Ad26.COV2.S vaccination and SARS-CoV-2 variants. Profiled with immunoSEQ multiplex PCR; TCRdb holds only in-frame clones, not every one. This table holds nearly 400,000 clones, approximately 90% found once. The sequencing used peripheral blood, collected in a trial of Ad26.COV2.S vaccine versus placebo. Source of these receptors: a person aged 18-65 years who received the Ad26.COV2.S COVID-19 vaccine or a placebo. The CDR3 runs from the conserved cysteine through the conserved F or W. A D gene is named only where the DNA matches it firmly. Only part of the rows carry a size: once, few, many, or a class if the clone is expanded.

TRBV6-4	14	-	TRBJ1-5	-	TGTGCCAGCAAAGGAGGCAGACACAATCAGCCCCAGCATTTT	CASKGGRHNQPQHF
TRBV4-1	16	-	TRBJ1-4	-	TGCGCCAGCAGCCAAGATTTTAGAGGGTCCGAGGAAAAACTGTTTTTT	CASSQDFRGSEEKLFF
TRBV28	17	-	TRBJ1-6	-	TGTGCCAGCACCATGGGGGGGTTAATCACCCATAATTCACCCCTCCACTTT	CASTMGGLITHNSPLHF
TRBV6-1	14	-	TRBJ2-1	-	TGTGCCAGCAGTGAAGCAGGACGGTACAATGAGCAGTTCTTC	CASSEAGRYNEQFF
TRBV29-1	13	-	TRBJ2-7	TRBD2	TGCAGCGCCGCGGCAGGCGGGAGCCACGAGCAGTACTTC	CSAAAGGSHEQYF
TRBV2	14	-	TRBJ2-3	-	TGTGCCAGCAGTGAGGGCTACTTCACAGATACGCAGTATTTT	CASSEGYFTDTQYF
TRBV5-4	15	-	TRBJ1-5	TRBD1	TGTGCCAGCAGCTCACAGGGGGCGTCCAATCAGCCCCAGCATTTT	CASSSQGASNQPQHF
TRBV28	14	-	TRBJ2-2	TRBD1	TGTGCCAGCAGTCCCCCACAGGGGACCGGGGAGCTGTTTTTT	CASSPPQGTGELFF
TRBV5-1	15	-	TRBJ2-1	TRBD2	TGCGCCAGCAGTGTTACTATAGCGGGAGACAATGAGCAGTTCTTC	CASSVTIAGDNEQFF
TRBV28	13	-	TRBJ1-2	-	TGTGCCAGTGGGCGCACAGGGCCGGATGGCTACACCTTC	CASGRTGPDGYTF
TRBV21-1	17	-	TRBJ1-3	-	TGTGCCAGCAGCCCTCGACAGCGCCTATACTCTGGAAACACCATATATTTT	CASSPRQRLYSGNTIYF
TRBV7-2	16	-	TRBJ1-2	TRBD1	TGTGCCAGCAGAATGACGGGACAGGGCTTCGGTGATGGCTACACCTTC	CASRMTGQGFGDGYTF
TRBV28	17	-	TRBJ1-4	-	TGTGCCAGCAGTTTAGGGGACCCCCGAGGGACTAATGAAAAACTGTTTTTT	CASSLGDPRGTNEKLFF
TRBV9	15	-	TRBJ2-3	-	TGTGCCAGCAGCCAGGAGAGTATTCGCACAGATACGCAGTATTTT	CASSQESIRTDTQYF
TRBV30	14	-	TRBJ1-6	-	TGTGCCTGGACCCCGGGAGGGGCTAATTCACCCCTCCACTTT	CAWTPGGANSPLHF
TRBV6-1	16	-	TRBJ2-3	TRBD2	TGTGCCAGCAGTGAAGGGGCGGGAGGGTCCGTGGGTACGCAGTATTTT	CASSEGAGGSVGTQYF
TRBV2	13	once	TRBJ2-3	-	TGTGCCAGCAGTTTAACTAGGACAGATACGCAGTATTTT	CASSLTRTDTQYF
TRBV6-6	13	-	TRBJ2-7	TRBD2	TGTGCCAGCATGGCGGGAGGGTTTGGCGAGCAGTACTTC	CASMAGGFGEQYF
TRBV3-1/TRBV3-2	14	-	TRBJ2-1	TRBD2	TGTGCCAGCAGCCGGGGAGGGTCCTACAATGAGCAGTTCTTC	CASSRGGSYNEQFF
TRBV28	15	-	TRBJ2-1	TRBD2	TGTGCCAGCACCACCGGGACTAGCGCGAACAATGAGCAGTTCTTC	CASTTGTSANNEQFF
TRBV29-1	14	-	TRBJ2-1	-	TGCAGCGTTTCATCCGGGCCGGGTAGCAATGAGCAGTTCTTC	CSVSSGPGSNEQFF
TRBV30	13	-	TRBJ1-6	TRBD1	TGTGCCTGGAGGGGTACAGGGGATTCACCCCTCCACTTT	CAWRGTGDSPLHF
TRBV7-9	14	once	TRBJ2-1	-	TGTGCCAGCAGCTTCGACTCCCAGACTCCAGGGCAGTTCTTC	CASSFDSQTPGQFF
TRBV3-1/TRBV3-2	17	-	TRBJ2-1	-	TGTGCCAGCAGCCAGGCGAGGGCGGCGGACGCGAACAATGAGCAGTTCTTC	CASSQARAADANNEQFF
TRBV29-1	12	-	TRBJ2-5	TRBD2	TGCAGCGTACTAGTGGGAGGGGAGACCCAGTACTTC	CSVLVGGETQYF
TRBV30	14	-	TRBJ1-5	TRBD1	TGTGCCTGGAACCGGGACAGGGCTAATCAGCCCCAGCATTTT	CAWNRDRANQPQHF
TRBV7-3	14	once	TRBJ1-6	-	TGTGCCAGCAGCTTAGGCGGACTTAATTCACCCCTCCACTTT	CASSLGGLNSPLHF
TRBV4-3	14	-	TRBJ2-1	TRBD2	TGCGCCAGCAGCCAAGATGGGACTAGGATTGGGAGGGTCTTC	CASSQDGTRIGRVF
TRBV29-1	11	-	TRBJ2-5	-	TGCAGCTTGTCAACGGTAGAGACCCAGTACTTC	CSLSTVETQYF
TRBV1	15	-	TRBJ1-4	-	TGCACCAGCAGCCCGGGGGCGACAACTAATGAAAAACTGTTTTTT	CTSSPGATTNEKLFF
TRBV10-2	16	-	TRBJ2-2	TRBD2	TGCGCCAGCAGTGAGCTCAGCGGGAGTATCACCGGGGAGCTGTTTTTT	CASSELSGSITGELFF
TRBV10-3	12	-	TRBJ2-7	-	TGTGCCACCGGGACGGACTCCTACGAGCAGTACTTC	CATGTDSYEQYF
TRBV3-1/TRBV3-2	16	-	TRBJ2-1	TRBD2	TGTGCCAGCAGCCAAGATCCTAGCGGGGTCACAAATGAGCAGTTCTTC	CASSQDPSGVTNEQFF
TRBV20-1	11	-	TRBJ2-3	-	TGCAGTGCTAGCGGGACAGATACGCAGTATTTT	CSASGTDTQYF
TRBV11-2	15	-	TRBJ2-5	-	TGTGCCAGCAGCTTAGATGGGACAAGGGAAGAGACCCAGTACTTC	CASSLDGTREETQYF